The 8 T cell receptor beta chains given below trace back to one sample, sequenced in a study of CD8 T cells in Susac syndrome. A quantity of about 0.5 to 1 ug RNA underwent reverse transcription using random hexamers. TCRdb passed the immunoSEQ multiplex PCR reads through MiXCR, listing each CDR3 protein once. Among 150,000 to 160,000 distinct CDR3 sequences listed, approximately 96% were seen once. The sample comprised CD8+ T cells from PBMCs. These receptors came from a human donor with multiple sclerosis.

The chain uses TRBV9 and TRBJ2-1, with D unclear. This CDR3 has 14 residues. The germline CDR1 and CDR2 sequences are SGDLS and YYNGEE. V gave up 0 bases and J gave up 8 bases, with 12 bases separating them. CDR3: CASSVGLPRDEQFF. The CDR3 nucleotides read TGTGCCAGCAGCGTAGGACTCCCTAGAGATGAGCAGTTCTTC.

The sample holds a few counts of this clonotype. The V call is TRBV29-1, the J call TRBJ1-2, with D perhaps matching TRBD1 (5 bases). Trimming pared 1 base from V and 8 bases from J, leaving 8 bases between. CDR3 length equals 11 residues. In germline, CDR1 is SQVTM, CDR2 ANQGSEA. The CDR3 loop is CSVEVREGYTF. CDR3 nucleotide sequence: TGCAGCGTTGAAGTCAGGGAAGGCTACACCTTC.

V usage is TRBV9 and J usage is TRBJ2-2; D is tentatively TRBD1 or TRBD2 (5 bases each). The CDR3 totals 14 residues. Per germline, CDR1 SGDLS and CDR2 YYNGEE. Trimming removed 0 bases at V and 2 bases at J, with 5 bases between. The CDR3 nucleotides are TGTGCCAGCAGCGTAGGGGACAACACCGGGGAGCTGTTTTTT. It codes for CASSVGDNTGELFF.

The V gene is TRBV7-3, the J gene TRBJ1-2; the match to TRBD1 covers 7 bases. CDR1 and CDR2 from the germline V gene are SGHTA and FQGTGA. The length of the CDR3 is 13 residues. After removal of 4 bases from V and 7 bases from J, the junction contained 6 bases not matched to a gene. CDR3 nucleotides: TGTGCCAGCAGCTCCGGGACAGCAGGTGGCTACACCTTC. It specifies CASSSGTAGGYTF.

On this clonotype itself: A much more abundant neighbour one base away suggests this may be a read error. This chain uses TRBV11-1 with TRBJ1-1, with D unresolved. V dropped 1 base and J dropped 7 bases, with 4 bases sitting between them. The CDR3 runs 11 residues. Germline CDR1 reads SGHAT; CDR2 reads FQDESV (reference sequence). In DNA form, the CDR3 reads TGTGCCAGCAGCTTAGGCATTGAAGCTTTCTTT. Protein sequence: CASSLGIEAFF. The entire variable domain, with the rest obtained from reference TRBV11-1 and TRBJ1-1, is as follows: EAEVAQSPRYKITEKSQAVAFWCDPISGHATLYWYRQILGQGPELLVQFQDESVVDDSQLPKDRFSAERLKGVDSTLKIQPAELGDSAMYLCASSLGIEAFFGQGTRLTVV.

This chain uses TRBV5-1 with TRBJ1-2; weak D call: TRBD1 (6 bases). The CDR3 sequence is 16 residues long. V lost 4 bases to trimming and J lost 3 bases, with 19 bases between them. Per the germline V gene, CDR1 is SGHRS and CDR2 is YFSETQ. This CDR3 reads CASSPQGRLGDYGYTF. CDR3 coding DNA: TGCGCCAGCAGCCCACAGGGAAGACTCGGGGACTATGGCTACACCTTC.

The DNA of the CDR3 is TGTGCCAGCAGCGTAAGATCCGCCGGCTACGAGCAGTACTTC. It codes for CASSVRSAGYEQYF. The chain is built from TRBV13 and TRBJ2-7; D unresolved. Trimming removed 5 bases from V and 3 bases from J, with 14 bases in between. The CDR3 sequence is 14 residues long. Germline V CDR1 and CDR2: PRHDT, FYEKMQ (reference sequence). Together with reference TRBV13 and TRBJ2-7, the CDR3 gives the full variable domain: AAGVIQSPRHLIKEKRETATLKCYPIPRHDTVYWYQQGPGQDPQFLISFYEKMQSDKGSIPDRFSAQQFSDYHSELNMSSLELGDSALYFCASSVRSAGYEQYFGPGTRLTVT.

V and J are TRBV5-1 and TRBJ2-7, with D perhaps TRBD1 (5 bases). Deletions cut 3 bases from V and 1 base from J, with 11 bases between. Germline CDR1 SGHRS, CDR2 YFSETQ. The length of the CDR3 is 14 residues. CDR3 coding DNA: TGCGCCAGCAGCTCCGGACGGACATCCTACGAGCAGTACTTC. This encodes CASSSGRTSYEQYF.